This TCR beta chain came from a study of molecular identifiers for immune sequencing clone quantification. Study-wide context: Sequencing covered four of five parts into which replicate RNA from roughly 20,000 or 100,000 naive CD8 cells was split.

Naive CD8 T cells underwent sorting with the CD8+CD4-CCR7+CD45RA+ definition. Study outcomes and limitations: Clones above 20 RNA copies contained over 98% of effector molecules and under 1% of naive molecules.

TCRdb re-derived calls from the PCR reads in MiXCR, one entry per CDR3 protein. Of about 320,000 distinct CDR3 sequences listed, 20% to 25% are singletons. CDR3 size: 13 residues. Trimming stripped 5 bases from V and 3 bases from J, with 14 bases between. Per germline, CDR1 DFQATT and CDR2 SNEGSKA (reference sequence). A remark on this clonotype: No antigen is known for it.

V gene TRBV20-1 combines with J gene TRBJ2-7, with D perhaps matching TRBD2 (5 bases). Sequencing input: naive CD8+ T cells from blood, with Jurkat cell RNA spiked in. Subset indicated: FACS-sorted CD8+CD4-CCR7+CD45RA+ naive T cells. The receptor's source is a human donor in good health. Some libraries in this study had Jurkat cell RNA spiked in. The CDR3 bases are TGCAGTGCTCCGCTACGGGGTCACTACGAGCAGTACTTC. This sequence encodes CSAPLRGHYEQYF.